Presented here are 26 T cell receptor beta chains from one specimen sequenced in a study of blood T cell repertoires in COVID-19. Sequenced by immunoSEQ multiplex PCR; TCRdb stores in-frame clones only, minus some. The table records 250,000 or so clones, approximately 90% of them present only once. The sequenced material came from PBMCs or T cells enriched from blood (not recorded which). Receptor source: a human donor in a cohort exposed to, infected with or recovered from COVID-19 (not recorded which). The donor label of this sample is uncertain.

This rearrangement joins TRBV5-1 to TRBJ1-4; D perhaps matches TRBD1 (6 bases). V lost 9 bases and J lost 0, with 12 bases in between. CDR1 and CDR2 (germline): SGHRS, YFSETQ. This CDR3 region has 14 residues. CDR3 coding DNA: TGCGCCACCTCGACAGGAACAACTAATGAAAAACTGTTTTTT. Encoded protein: CATSTGTTNEKLFF.

The chain combines TRBV5-4 with TRBJ1-3; 7 bases match TRBD1. V gave up 3 bases and J gave up 0 bases; unmatched junction bases: 6. Germline assignment: CDR1 SGHNT and CDR2 YYREEE (reference sequence). The CDR3 sequence is 16 residues long. The DNA of the CDR3 is TGTGCCAGCAGCTCCTCCGGGACAGACTCTGGAAACACCATATATTTT. It specifies CASSSSGTDSGNTIYF.

This sequence joins TRBV28 and TRBJ2-7; a weak D match, TRBD1 (5 bases). This CDR3 has 13 amino acids. The V gene's germline CDR1 is MDHEN and CDR2 SYDVKM. Trimming cost V 2 bases and J 1 base, with 6 bases left between them. The CDR3 nucleotides are TGTGCCAGCAGTTTACAGGGATCCTACGAGCAGTACTTC. It yields the protein CASSLQGSYEQYF. The full variable domain, with the rest looked up from reference TRBV28 and TRBJ2-7, is DVKVTQSSRYLVKRTGEKVFLECVQDMDHENMFWYRQDPGLGLRLIYFSYDVKMKEKGDIPEGYSVSREKKERFSLILESASTNQTSMYLCASSLQGSYEQYFGPGTRLTVT.

CDR3 in amino acids: CASTSYPPRDTYTDTQYF. For the CDR3, the DNA is TGTGCCAGCACCTCTTACCCCCCCAGGGACACTTACACAGATACGCAGTATTTT. The chain couples TRBV27 to TRBJ2-3; TRBD1 might be the D (6 bases). V was pared by 7 bases and J by 2 bases, with 25 bases between. CDR3 length: 18 residues. CDR1 MNHEY and CDR2 SMNVEV come from the germline V gene (reference sequence).

The V gene is TRBV25-1, the J gene TRBJ1-6; TRBD1 matches at 7 bases. CDR3 length: 14 residues. CDR1 MGHDK and CDR2 SYGVNS come from the germline V gene. The V gene end was trimmed by 7 bases and the J gene end by 12 bases; junction bases not matched to a gene: 12. The CDR3 nucleotides read TGTGCCAGCATGAAAGGGGGGACAGTTAGACCCCTCCACTTT. Protein product: CASMKGGTVRPLHF. The full variable domain, completed using reference TRBV25-1 and TRBJ1-6, is EADIYQTPRYLVIGTGKKITLECSQTMGHDKMYWYQQDPGMELHLIHYSYGVNSTEKGDLSSESTVSRIRTEHFPLTLESARPSHTSQYLCASMKGGTVRPLHFGNGTRLTVT.

The chain recombines TRBV5-1 with TRBJ2-4; TRBD1 matches at 7 bases. There are 13 residues in the CDR3. Germline CDR1 and CDR2: SGHRS and YFSETQ. Trimming at V came to 4 bases and at J to 5 bases, leaving 3 bases not matched to a gene. CDR3 sequence reads: CASSTRGQNIQYF. In DNA, the CDR3 is TGCGCCAGCAGCACGAGGGGGCAAAACATTCAGTACTTC.

V is TRBV19 and J is TRBJ1-4, with D possibly matching TRBD1 (5 bases). Looked up from germline, CDR1 is LNHDA and CDR2 is SQIVND (reference sequence). There are 15 residues in the CDR3. Between the trimmed V and J ends, which lost 3 bases and 4 bases, there was a span of 12 bases. The CDR3 here is CASSIGGVYNEKLFF. For the CDR3, the DNA is TGTGCCAGTAGTATTGGAGGGGTGTATAATGAAAAACTGTTTTTT.

This sequence joins TRBV19 and TRBJ1-5, with TRBD1 identical over 7 bases. The CDR3 runs to 15 residues. After removal of 4 bases from V and 4 bases from J, the junction contained 7 bases not matched to a gene. Per germline, CDR1 LNHDA and CDR2 SQIVND (reference sequence). CDR3 region: CASSKMGQINQPQHF. The CDR3 DNA is TGTGCCAGTAGTAAGATGGGACAGATTAATCAGCCCCAGCATTTT.

The DNA for the CDR3 is TGTGCCAGCTCACGGGACAGGGCTGGAAACACCATATATTTT. Translated: CASSRDRAGNTIYF. V usage is TRBV18 and J usage is TRBJ1-3, with 9 bases fitting TRBD1. The length of the CDR3 is 14 residues. CDR1 is KGHSH and CDR2 is LQKENI in the germline V gene. With V trimmed by 4 bases and J by 2 bases, 0 bases remained unmatched. Filled out from reference TRBV18 and TRBJ1-3, the complete variable domain reads NAGVMQNPRHLVRRRGQEARLRCSPMKGHSHVYWYRQLPEEGLKFMVYLQKENIIDESGMPKERFSAEFPKEGPSILRIQQVVRGDSAAYFCASSRDRAGNTIYFGEGSWLTVV.

The V gene is TRBV3-1 (or the pseudogene TRBV3-2), the J gene TRBJ1-1; weak D call: TRBD1 (6 bases). Germline CDR1 and CDR2: LGHDT and YNNKEL (reference sequence). The CDR3 sequence is 16 residues long. The germline V and J ends were trimmed by 4 bases and 4 bases, with 19 bases remaining between them. The CDR3, as DNA: TGTGCCAGCAGCCTTGGACAGAGTTTCTTGATCACTGAAGCTTTCTTT. Its protein product is CASSLGQSFLITEAFF.

The rearrangement uses TRBV7-8 and TRBJ1-5; 7 nucleotides align to TRBD1. Germline CDR1 is SGHVS and CDR2 is FQNEAQ. With 4 bases clipped from V and 3 bases from J, the junction kept 12 bases outside the gene matches. The CDR3 consists of 17 residues. The CDR3 bases are TGTGCCAGCAGCTCAGGGGGTTGGGGGGAGTCCAATCAGCCCCAGCATTTT. It codes for CASSSGGWGESNQPQHF.

The chain employs TRBV30 and TRBJ1-2; D may be TRBD1 (5 bases). Trimming took 5 bases from V and 6 from J, leaving 19 bases between them. This CDR3 contains 14 residues. The germline gives CDR1 GTSNPN, CDR2 SVGIG (reference sequence). The CDR3 protein is CAWGTGGSRHGYTF. The CDR3 DNA is TGTGCCTGGGGGACGGGAGGGTCTCGGCATGGCTACACCTTC.

This clone has just one count. The chain uses TRBV10-3 and TRBJ2-7; 9 bases align to TRBD2. Germline V gene sequence: CDR1 ENHRY, CDR2 SYGVKD. This CDR3 has 13 amino acids. V lost 7 bases and J lost 3; bases outside the gene matches: 4. The CDR3 sequence is CAITSGAYYEQYF. In nucleotides, the CDR3 is TGTGCCATCACTAGCGGGGCATACTACGAGCAGTACTTC.

The chain uses TRBV10-2 and TRBJ2-7; 9 bases are a match to TRBD2. The CDR3 has 14 residues. Germline assignment: CDR1 WSHSY and CDR2 SAAADI. Losses at the gene ends were 6 bases for V and 7 bases for J; bases not matched to a gene: 10. CDR3 in amino acids: CASRTAGGGGEQYF. The CDR3 DNA follows: TGCGCCAGCAGAACAGCGGGGGGAGGAGGGGAGCAGTACTTC.

This chain uses TRBV2 with TRBJ2-5; D is uncertain. This CDR3 spans 12 amino acids. Deletions cut 8 bases from V and 4 bases from J, with 11 bases between. In germline, CDR1 is SNHLY, CDR2 FYNNEI. The CDR3 here is CASRLSLETQYF. The DNA of the CDR3 is TGTGCCAGCCGCCTAAGTTTAGAGACCCAGTACTTC.

The rearrangement links TRBV7-9 to TRBJ2-1; D is perhaps TRBD1 (6 bases). This CDR3 has 15 amino acids. CDR1 and CDR2 from the germline V gene are SEHNR and FQNEAQ (reference sequence). V dropped 4 bases and J dropped 0 bases, with 10 bases sitting between them. CDR3 in amino acids: CASSSTGSSYNEQFF. CDR3 bases: TGTGCCAGCAGCTCCACAGGGAGCTCCTACAATGAGCAGTTCTTC.

The chain has TRBV27 and TRBJ2-7; weak D call: TRBD2 (7 bases). CDR1 is MNHEY, CDR2 SMNVEV, per germline (reference sequence). The germline V and J ends were trimmed by 3 bases and 6 bases, with 21 bases remaining between them. This CDR3 is 16 amino acids long. CDR3 DNA: TGTGCCAGCAGTTTGAGACGGGGGGCTCTTATCGGCGAGCAGTACTTC. It specifies CASSLRRGALIGEQYF.

The V call is TRBV3-1 (or the pseudogene TRBV3-2), the J call TRBJ2-1, with D perhaps matching TRBD2 (5 bases). Germline V gene sequence: CDR1 LGHDT, CDR2 YNNKEL (reference sequence). Trimming cost V 1 base and J 6 bases, with 13 bases left between them. The length of the CDR3 is 15 residues. CDR3 amino acids: CASSQARTLSNEQFF. In DNA form, the CDR3 reads TGTGCCAGCAGCCAAGCTAGGACTCTCAGCAATGAGCAGTTCTTC.

J is TRBJ1-6 and V is TRBV27; 7 bases map to TRBD1. CDR3 length equals 13 residues. V lost 8 bases to trimming and J lost 7 bases; unmatched junction nucleotides: 5. The germline V gene encodes CDR1 MNHEY and CDR2 SMNVEV (reference sequence). The CDR3 reads CASRAGGNSPLHF. CDR3 coding DNA: TGTGCCAGCCGTGCAGGGGGAAATTCACCCCTCCACTTT.

The rearrangement links TRBV28 to TRBJ1-2; D gene ambiguous. This CDR3 comprises 12 residues. V lost 10 bases and J lost 4, with 13 bases in between. Per the germline V gene, CDR1 is MDHEN and CDR2 is SYDVKM. The CDR3 sequence is CAINRDSYGYTF. CDR3 nucleotide sequence: TGTGCCATAAACCGGGATTCCTATGGCTACACCTTC.

This chain uses TRBV7-2 with TRBJ1-5, with D possibly TRBD1 on 5 matching bases. The CDR3 has 15 residues. Germline assignment: CDR1 SGHTA and CDR2 FQGNSA. With 1 base removed from V and 5 bases from J, the gap between germline ends came to 12 bases. CDR3 sequence reads: CASSLVQGGYQPQHF. The CDR3 region has the DNA TGTGCCAGCAGCTTAGTCCAGGGTGGGTATCAGCCCCAGCATTTT.

The chain joins TRBV3-1 (or the pseudogene TRBV3-2) to TRBJ1-4, with a weak D call TRBD1 (5 bases). V was shortened by 4 bases and J by 0 bases, with 18 bases between the two germline ends. CDR1 and CDR2 from the germline V gene are LGHDT and YNNKEL (reference sequence). This CDR3 contains 18 residues. The CDR3 coding sequence is TGTGCCAGCAGCCTCAGGCCCGGCAGGGCCGCAACTAATGAAAAACTGTTTTTT. The encoded protein is CASSLRPGRAATNEKLFF.

This chain links TRBV15 with TRBJ1-4, with 8 bases aligning to TRBD1. V was clipped by 0 bases and J by 7 bases; unmatched bases: 10. Germline V gene sequence: CDR1 LNHNV, CDR2 YYDKDF (reference sequence). This CDR3 comprises 17 residues. In nucleotides, the CDR3 is TGTGCCACCAGCAGAGATACCCGGACAGGGAGGAGTGAAAAACTGTTTTTT. It specifies CATSRDTRTGRSEKLFF.

The DNA for the CDR3 is TGTGCCAGCAGCAAAGGTTTGAGACAGGGGAATGAGCAGTTCTTC. It specifies CASSKGLRQGNEQFF. The chain is built from TRBV21-1 and TRBJ2-1; the DNA was not compared with TRBD1, the D call given in the table. TRBV21-1 has pseudogene status. The CDR3 runs 15 residues.

The chain uses TRBV5-6 and TRBJ2-2; possibly TRBD2 for D (6 bases). Per the germline V gene, CDR1 is SGHDT and CDR2 is YYEEEE. The CDR3 sequence is 17 residues long. V was pared by 3 bases and J by 4 bases, with 19 bases between. Written as DNA, the CDR3 is TGTGCCAGCAGCTCCCCGGAAGGTAGCGGACTCACCGGGGAGCTGTTTTTT. As protein: CASSSPEGSGLTGELFF.

The chain is built from TRBV7-9 and TRBJ2-3; 10 nucleotides line up with TRBD1. Germline CDR1 SEHNR, CDR2 FQNEAQ (reference sequence). V dropped 1 base and J dropped 5; count of bases not matched to a gene: 6. The CDR3 length is 16 residues. In DNA, the CDR3 is TGTGCCAGCAGCTTAGGGGACAGGGGAGTGAGAGATACGCAGTATTTT. The encoded protein is CASSLGDRGVRDTQYF.